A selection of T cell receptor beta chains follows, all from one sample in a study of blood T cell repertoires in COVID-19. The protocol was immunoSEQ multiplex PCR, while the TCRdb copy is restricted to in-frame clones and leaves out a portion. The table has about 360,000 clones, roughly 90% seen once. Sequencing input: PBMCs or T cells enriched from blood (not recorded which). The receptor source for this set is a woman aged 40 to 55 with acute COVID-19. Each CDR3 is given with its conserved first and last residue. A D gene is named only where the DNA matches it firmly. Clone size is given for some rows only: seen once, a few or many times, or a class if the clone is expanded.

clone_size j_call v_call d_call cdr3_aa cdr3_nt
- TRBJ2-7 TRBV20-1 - CSAVGKYEQYF TGCAGTGCTGTCGGGAAATACGAGCAGTACTTC
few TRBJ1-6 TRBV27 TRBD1 CASSLYGQGEINSPLHF TGTGCCAGCAGTTTATACGGACAGGGGGAAATTAATTCACCCCTCCACTTT
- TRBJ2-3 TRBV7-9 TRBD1 CASTHSDRGRSDTQYF TGTGCCAGCACGCATTCGGACAGGGGGAGGTCAGATACGCAGTATTTT
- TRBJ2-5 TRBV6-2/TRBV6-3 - CASSVEAVKETQYF TGTGCCAGCAGTGTCGAGGCTGTCAAGGAGACCCAGTACTTC
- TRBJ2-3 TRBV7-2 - CASSMSPDTQYF TGTGCCAGCAGCATGAGTCCAGATACGCAGTATTTT
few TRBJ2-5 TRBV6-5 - CASSLTRDSRETQYF TGTGCCAGCAGCCTCACTCGGGACTCTAGGGAGACCCAGTACTTC
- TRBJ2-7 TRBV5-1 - CASSSRDGSSYEQYF TGCGCCAGCAGCTCCCGGGACGGGAGCTCCTACGAGCAGTACTTC
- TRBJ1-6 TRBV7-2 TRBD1 CASSWDRVDRSYNSPLHF TGTGCCAGCAGTTGGGACAGGGTTGATAGGTCCTATAATTCACCCCTCCACTTT
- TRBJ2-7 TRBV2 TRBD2 CAGRGESSYEQYF TGTGCGGGCCGGGGGGAAAGCTCCTACGAGCAGTACTTC
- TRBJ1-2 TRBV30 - CAGSSGTFRF TGTGCCGGGAGTAGTGGGACTTTCCGCTTC
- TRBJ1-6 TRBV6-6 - CASSYYPRQGGSPLHF TGTGCCAGCAGTTACTATCCTCGGCAGGGAGGCTCACCCCTCCACTTT
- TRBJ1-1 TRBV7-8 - CASSFKVVGGYTEAFF TGTGCCAGCAGCTTCAAAGTGGTTGGGGGGTACACTGAAGCTTTCTTT
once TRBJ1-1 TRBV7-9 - CASSLGQGKAFF TGTGCCAGCAGCTTAGGGCAGGGAAAAGCTTTCTTT
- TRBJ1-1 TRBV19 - CASSTGPGSTEAFF TGTGCCAGTAGTACAGGTCCGGGATCCACTGAAGCTTTCTTT
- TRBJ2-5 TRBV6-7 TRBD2 CASSYSMGLAGVQETQYF TGTGCCAGCAGTTACTCGATGGGACTAGCGGGGGTTCAAGAGACCCAGTACTTC
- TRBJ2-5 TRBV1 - CTSSQPPLAGGLETQYF TGCACCAGCAGCCAACCTCCACTAGCGGGGGGGCTAGAGACCCAGTACTTC
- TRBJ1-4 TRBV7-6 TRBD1 CASSSPGQGMGKLFF TGTGCCAGCAGCTCCCCGGGACAGGGGATGGGAAAACTGTTTTTT
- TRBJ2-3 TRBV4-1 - CASSQGLGASTDTQYF TGCGCCAGCAGCCAAGGCCTCGGTGCTAGCACAGATACGCAGTATTTT